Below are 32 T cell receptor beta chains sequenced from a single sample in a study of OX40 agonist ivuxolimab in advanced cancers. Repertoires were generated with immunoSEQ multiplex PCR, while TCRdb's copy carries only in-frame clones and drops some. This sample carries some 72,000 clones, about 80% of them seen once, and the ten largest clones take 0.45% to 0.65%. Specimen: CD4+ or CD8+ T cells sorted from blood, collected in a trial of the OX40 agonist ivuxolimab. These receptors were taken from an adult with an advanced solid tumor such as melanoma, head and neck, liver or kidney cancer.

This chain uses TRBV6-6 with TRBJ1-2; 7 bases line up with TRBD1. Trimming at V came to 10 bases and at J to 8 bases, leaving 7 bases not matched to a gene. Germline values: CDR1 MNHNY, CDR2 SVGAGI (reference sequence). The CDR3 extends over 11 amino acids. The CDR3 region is CATDRGQGYTF. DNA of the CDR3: TGTGCCACCGATAGGGGGCAGGGCTACACCTTC.

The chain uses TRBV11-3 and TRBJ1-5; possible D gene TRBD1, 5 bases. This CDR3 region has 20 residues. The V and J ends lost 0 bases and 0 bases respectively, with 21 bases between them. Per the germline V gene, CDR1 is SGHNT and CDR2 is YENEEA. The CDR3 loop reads CASSLDQGEHEGYSNQPQHF. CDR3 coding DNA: TGTGCCAGCAGCTTAGATCAAGGGGAGCACGAGGGGTATAGCAATCAGCCCCAGCATTTT. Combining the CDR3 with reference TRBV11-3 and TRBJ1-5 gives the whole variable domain EAGVVQSPRYKIIEKKQPVAFWCNPISGHNTLYWYLQNLGQGPELLIRYENEEAVDDSQLPKDRFSAERLKGVDSTLKIQPAELGDSAVYLCASSLDQGEHEGYSNQPQHFGDGTRLSIL.

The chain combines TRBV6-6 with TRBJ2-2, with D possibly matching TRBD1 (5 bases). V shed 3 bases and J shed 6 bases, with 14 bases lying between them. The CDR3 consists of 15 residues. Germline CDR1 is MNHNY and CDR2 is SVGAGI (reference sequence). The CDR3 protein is CASSYPVQGPGELFF. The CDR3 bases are TGTGCCAGCAGTTATCCGGTGCAGGGCCCCGGGGAGCTGTTTTTT.

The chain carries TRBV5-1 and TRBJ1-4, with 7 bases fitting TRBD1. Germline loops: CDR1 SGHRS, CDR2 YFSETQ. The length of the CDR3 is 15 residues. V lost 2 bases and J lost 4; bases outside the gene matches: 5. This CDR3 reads CASSFLGTDNEKLFF. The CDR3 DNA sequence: TGCGCCAGCAGCTTTCTAGGGACAGATAATGAAAAACTGTTTTTT. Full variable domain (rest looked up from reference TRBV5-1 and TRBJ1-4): KAGVTQTPRYLIKTRGQQVTLSCSPISGHRSVSWYQQTPGQGLQFLFEYFSETQRNKGNFPGRFSGRQFSNSRSEMNVSTLELGDSALYLCASSFLGTDNEKLFFGSGTQLSVL.

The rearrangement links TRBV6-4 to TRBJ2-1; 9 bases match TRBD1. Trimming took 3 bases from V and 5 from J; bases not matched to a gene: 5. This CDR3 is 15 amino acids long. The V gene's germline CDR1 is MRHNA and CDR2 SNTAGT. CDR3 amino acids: CASSDRDRENNEQFF. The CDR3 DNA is TGTGCCAGCAGTGATCGGGACAGGGAAAACAATGAGCAGTTCTTC.

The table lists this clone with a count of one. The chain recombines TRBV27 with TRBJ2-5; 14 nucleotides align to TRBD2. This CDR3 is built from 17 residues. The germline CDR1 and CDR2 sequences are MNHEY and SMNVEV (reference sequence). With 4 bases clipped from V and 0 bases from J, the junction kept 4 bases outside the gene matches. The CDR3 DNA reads TGTGCCAGCAGTTCGAGGACTAGCGGGAGGTACCAAGAGACCCAGTACTTC. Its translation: CASSSRTSGRYQETQYF.

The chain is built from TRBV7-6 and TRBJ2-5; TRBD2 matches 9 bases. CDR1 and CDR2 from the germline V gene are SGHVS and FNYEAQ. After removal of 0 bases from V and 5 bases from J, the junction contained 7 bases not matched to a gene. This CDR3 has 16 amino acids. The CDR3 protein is CASSLASLAGRETQYF. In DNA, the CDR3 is TGTGCCAGCAGCTTAGCGTCGCTAGCGGGAAGGGAGACCCAGTACTTC.

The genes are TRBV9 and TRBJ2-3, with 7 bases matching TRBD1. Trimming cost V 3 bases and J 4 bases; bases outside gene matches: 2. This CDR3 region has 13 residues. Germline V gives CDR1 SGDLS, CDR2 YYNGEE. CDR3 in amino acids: CASSDQGADTQYF. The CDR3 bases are TGTGCCAGCAGCGACCAGGGGGCAGATACGCAGTATTTT.

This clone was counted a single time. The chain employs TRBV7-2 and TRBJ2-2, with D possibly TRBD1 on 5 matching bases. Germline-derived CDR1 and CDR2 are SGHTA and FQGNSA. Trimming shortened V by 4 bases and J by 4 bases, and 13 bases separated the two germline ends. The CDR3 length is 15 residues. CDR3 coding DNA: TGTGCCAGCAGCTCCGGCAGGGTACGCACCGGGGAGCTGTTTTTT. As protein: CASSSGRVRTGELFF.

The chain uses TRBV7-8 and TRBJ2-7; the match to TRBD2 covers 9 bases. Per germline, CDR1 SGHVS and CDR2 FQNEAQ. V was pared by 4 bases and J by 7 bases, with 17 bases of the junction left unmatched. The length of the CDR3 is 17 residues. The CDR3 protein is CASSSAGVAGESGEQYF. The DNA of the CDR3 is TGTGCCAGCAGCTCGGCGGGAGTAGCGGGAGAGTCGGGGGAGCAGTACTTC.

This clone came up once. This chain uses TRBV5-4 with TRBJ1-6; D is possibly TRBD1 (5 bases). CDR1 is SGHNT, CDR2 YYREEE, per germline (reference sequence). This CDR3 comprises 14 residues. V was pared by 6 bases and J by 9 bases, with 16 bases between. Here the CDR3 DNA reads TGTGCCAGCACCCACGGGGGTGGAGGTTCACCCCTCCACTTT. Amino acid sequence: CASTHGGGGSPLHF.

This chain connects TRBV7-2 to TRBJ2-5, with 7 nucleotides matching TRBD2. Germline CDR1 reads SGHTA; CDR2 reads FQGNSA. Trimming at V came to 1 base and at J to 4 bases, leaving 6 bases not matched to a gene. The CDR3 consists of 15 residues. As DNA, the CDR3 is TGTGCCAGCAGCTTAGTGCGGGGGTTAGGAGAGACCCAGTACTTC. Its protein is CASSLVRGLGETQYF.

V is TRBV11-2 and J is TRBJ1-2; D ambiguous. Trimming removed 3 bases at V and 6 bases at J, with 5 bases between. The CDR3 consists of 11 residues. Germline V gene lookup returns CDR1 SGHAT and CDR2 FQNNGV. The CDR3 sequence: CASSFRDGYTF. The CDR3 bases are TGTGCCAGCAGCTTCCGGGATGGCTACACCTTC. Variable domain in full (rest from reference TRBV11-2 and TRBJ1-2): EAGVAQSPRYKIIEKRQSVAFWCNPISGHATLYWYQQILGQGPKLLIQFQNNGVVDDSQLPKDRFSAERLKGVDSTLKIQPAKLEDSAVYLCASSFRDGYTFGSGTRLTVV.

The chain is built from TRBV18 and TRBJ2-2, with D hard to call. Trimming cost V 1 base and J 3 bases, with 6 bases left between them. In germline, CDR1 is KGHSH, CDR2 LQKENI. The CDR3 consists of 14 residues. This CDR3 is CASSPRRDTGELFF. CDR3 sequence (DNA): TGTGCCAGCTCACCACGAAGGGACACCGGGGAGCTGTTTTTT.

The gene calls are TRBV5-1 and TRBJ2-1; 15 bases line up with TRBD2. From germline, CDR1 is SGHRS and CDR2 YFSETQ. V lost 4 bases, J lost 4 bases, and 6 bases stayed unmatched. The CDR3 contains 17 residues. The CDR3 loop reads CASSPGLAGGFYNEQFF. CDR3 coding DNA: TGCGCCAGCAGCCCGGGACTAGCGGGAGGATTTTACAATGAGCAGTTCTTC.

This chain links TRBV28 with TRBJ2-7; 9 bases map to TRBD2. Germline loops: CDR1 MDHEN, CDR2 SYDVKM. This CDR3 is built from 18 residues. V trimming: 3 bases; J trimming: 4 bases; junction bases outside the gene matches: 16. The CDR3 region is CASSFLRLTSGGRYEQYF. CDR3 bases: TGTGCCAGCAGTTTCCTAAGACTGACTAGCGGAGGTCGGTACGAGCAGTACTTC. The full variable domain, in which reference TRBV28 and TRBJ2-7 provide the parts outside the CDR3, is DVKVTQSSRYLVKRTGEKVFLECVQDMDHENMFWYRQDPGLGLRLIYFSYDVKMKEKGDIPEGYSVSREKKERFSLILESASTNQTSMYLCASSFLRLTSGGRYEQYFGPGTRLTVT.

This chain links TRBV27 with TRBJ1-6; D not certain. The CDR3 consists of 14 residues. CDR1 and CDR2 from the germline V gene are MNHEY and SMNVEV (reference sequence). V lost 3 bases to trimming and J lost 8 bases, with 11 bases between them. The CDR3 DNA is TGTGCCAGCAGTTTCGAGATGACCGATTCACCCCTCCACTTT. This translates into CASSFEMTDSPLHF.

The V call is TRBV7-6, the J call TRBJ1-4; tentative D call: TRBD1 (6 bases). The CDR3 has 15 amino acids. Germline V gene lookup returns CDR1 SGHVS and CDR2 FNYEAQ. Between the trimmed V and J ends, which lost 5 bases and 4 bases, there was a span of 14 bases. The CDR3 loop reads CASSDMQGNNEKLFF. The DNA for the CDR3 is TGTGCCAGCAGCGATATGCAGGGGAATAATGAAAAACTGTTTTTT.

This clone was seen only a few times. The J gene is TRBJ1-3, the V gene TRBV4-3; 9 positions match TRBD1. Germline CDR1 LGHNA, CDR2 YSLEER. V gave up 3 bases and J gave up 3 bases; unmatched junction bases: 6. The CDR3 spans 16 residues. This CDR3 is CASSHHGTGIGNTIYF. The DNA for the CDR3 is TGCGCCAGCAGCCACCACGGGACAGGGATTGGAAACACCATATATTTT.

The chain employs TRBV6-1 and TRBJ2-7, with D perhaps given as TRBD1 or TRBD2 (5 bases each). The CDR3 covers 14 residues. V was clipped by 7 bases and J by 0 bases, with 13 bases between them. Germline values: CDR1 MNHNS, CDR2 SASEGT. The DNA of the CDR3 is TGTGCCAGCACGGAAGGGACCAGCTCCTACGAGCAGTACTTC. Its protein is CASTEGTSSYEQYF.

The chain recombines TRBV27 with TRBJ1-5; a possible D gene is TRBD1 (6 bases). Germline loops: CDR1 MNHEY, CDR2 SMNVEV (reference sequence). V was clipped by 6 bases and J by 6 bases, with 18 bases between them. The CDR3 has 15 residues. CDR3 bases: TGTGCCAGCAGAGGACAGTTAGGATGGGGTCAGCCCCAGCATTTT. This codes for CASRGQLGWGQPQHF.

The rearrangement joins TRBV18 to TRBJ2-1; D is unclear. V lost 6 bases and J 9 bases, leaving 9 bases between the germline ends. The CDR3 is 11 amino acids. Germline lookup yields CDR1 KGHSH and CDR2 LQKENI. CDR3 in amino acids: CASSSRAEQFF. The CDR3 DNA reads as TGTGCCAGCTCCTCTCGGGCTGAGCAGTTCTTC.

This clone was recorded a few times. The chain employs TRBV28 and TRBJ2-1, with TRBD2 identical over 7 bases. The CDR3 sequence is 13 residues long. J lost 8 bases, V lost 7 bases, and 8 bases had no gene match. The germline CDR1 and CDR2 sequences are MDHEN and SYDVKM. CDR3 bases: TGTGCCAGCACCTCTAGCGGCAGCTATGAGCAGTTCTTC. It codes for CASTSSGSYEQFF.

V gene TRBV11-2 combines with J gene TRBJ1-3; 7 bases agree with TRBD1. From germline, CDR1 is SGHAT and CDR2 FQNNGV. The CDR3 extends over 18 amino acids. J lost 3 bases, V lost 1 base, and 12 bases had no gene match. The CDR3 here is CASSLGLAMTGSGNTIYF. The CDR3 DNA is TGTGCCAGCAGCTTAGGACTCGCAATGACAGGGAGTGGAAACACCATATATTTT.

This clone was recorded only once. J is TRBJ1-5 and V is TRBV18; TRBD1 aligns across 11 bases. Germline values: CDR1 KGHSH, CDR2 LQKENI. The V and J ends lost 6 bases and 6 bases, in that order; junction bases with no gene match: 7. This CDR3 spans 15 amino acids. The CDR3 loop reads CASSTDRGPFQPQHF. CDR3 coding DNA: TGTGCCAGCTCTACGGACAGGGGGCCTTTTCAGCCCCAGCATTTT.

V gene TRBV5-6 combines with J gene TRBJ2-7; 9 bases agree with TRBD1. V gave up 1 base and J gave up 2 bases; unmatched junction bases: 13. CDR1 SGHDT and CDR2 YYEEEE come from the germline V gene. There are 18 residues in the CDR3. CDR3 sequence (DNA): TGTGCCAGCAGCTTGTCGTTTGCTTTGAACAGGGGGCCCTACGAGCAGTACTTC. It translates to CASSLSFALNRGPYEQYF.

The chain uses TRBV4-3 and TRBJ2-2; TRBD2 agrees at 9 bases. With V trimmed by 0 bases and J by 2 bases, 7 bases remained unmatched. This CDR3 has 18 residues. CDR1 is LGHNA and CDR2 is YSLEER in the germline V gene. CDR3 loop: CASSQEMGSGSNTGELFF. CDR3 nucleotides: TGCGCCAGCAGCCAAGAGATGGGTAGCGGGAGCAACACCGGGGAGCTGTTTTTT.

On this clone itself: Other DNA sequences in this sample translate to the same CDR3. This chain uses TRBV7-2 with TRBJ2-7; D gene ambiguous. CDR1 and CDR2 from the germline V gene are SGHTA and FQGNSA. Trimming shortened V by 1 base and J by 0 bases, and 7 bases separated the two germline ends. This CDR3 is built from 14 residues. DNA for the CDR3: TGTGCCAGCAGCTTAGATGGAAGCTCCTACGAGCAGTACTTC. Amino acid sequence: CASSLDGSSYEQYF.

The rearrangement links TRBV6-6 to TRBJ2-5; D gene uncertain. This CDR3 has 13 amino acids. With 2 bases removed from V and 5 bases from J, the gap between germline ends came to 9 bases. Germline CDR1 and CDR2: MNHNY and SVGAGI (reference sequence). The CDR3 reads CASSYRVAETQYF. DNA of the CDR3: TGTGCCAGCAGTTACCGGGTTGCGGAGACCCAGTACTTC.

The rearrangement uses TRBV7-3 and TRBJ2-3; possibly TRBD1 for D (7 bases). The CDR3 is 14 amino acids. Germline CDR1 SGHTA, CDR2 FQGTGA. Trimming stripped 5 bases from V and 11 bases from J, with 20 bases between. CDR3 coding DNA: TGTGCCAGCAGCCCAGGGGGAGGCGCTCCTGGGCAGTATTTT. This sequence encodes CASSPGGGAPGQYF.

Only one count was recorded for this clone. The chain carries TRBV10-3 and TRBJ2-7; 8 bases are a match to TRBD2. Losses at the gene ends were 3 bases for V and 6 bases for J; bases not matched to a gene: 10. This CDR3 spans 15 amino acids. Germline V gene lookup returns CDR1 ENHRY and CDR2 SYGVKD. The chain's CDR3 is CAISEGGGRSSEQYF. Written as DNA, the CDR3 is TGTGCCATCAGTGAAGGCGGGGGGCGAAGCAGCGAGCAGTACTTC.

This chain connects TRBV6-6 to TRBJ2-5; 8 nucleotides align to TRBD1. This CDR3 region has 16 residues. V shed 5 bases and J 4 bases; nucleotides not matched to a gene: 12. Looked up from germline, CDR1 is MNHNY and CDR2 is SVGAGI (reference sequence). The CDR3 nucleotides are TGTGCCAGCAGTGCCCGGACAGGGAGGTCGGGAGAGACCCAGTACTTC. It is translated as CASSARTGRSGETQYF.